One and the same sample provided the 17 T cell receptor beta chains below, sequenced in a study of blood T cell repertoires in COVID-19. This table comes from immunoSEQ multiplex PCR, and its TCRdb copy is limited to in-frame clones, with some not included. The sample contains roughly 350,000 clones, 88% of which appear only once. Input material: peripheral blood. The source of these receptors is a woman aged 70-85 years with COVID-19, enrolled during active disease.

This chain links TRBV18 with TRBJ1-2, with TRBD1 matching over 8 bases. The CDR3 loop spans 16 amino acids. Germline lookup yields CDR1 KGHSH and CDR2 LQKENI. V lost 2 bases, J lost 0 bases, and 5 bases stayed unmatched. The CDR3 DNA follows: TGTGCCAGCTCACCATCCCGACAGGGGCCTAACTATGGCTACACCTTC. Protein: CASSPSRQGPNYGYTF.

This clone was seen once. CDR3 bases: TGTGCCAGCAGTACTACCTACGAGCAGTACTTC. It is translated as CASSTTYEQYF. The chain has TRBV12-3 or TRBV12-4 and TRBJ2-7; D unresolved. The CDR3 contains 11 residues. V was clipped by 5 bases and J by 2 bases, with 4 bases between them.

This chain links TRBV19 with TRBJ2-3, with 7 bases that match TRBD1. With 6 bases clipped from V and 2 bases from J, the junction kept 8 bases outside the gene matches. The length of the CDR3 is 15 residues. Looked up from germline, CDR1 is LNHDA and CDR2 is SQIVND (reference sequence). CDR3 DNA sequence: TGTGCCAGTAGGACTGAACAGGGGCCCACAGATACGCAGTATTTT. It yields the protein CASRTEQGPTDTQYF.

In this sample, this clone turned up once. The J gene is TRBJ1-6, the V gene TRBV7-9; a weak D match, TRBD1 (6 bases). CDR1 and CDR2 from the germline V gene are SEHNR and FQNEAQ (reference sequence). Trimming stripped 1 base from V and 7 bases from J, with 17 bases between. There are 17 residues in the CDR3. The CDR3 DNA sequence: TGTGCCAGCAGCTTAGAAGTATCCAGGGGTAGGAATTCACCCCTCCACTTT. The encoded protein is CASSLEVSRGRNSPLHF. The whole variable domain, remainder taken from reference TRBV7-9 and TRBJ1-6, is DTGVSQNPRHKITKRGQNVTFRCDPISEHNRLYWYRQTLGQGPEFLTYFQNEAQLEKSRLLSDRFSAERPKGSFSTLEIQRTEQGDSAMYLCASSLEVSRGRNSPLHFGNGTRLTVT.

The J gene is TRBJ1-3, the V gene TRBV11-2; 12 nucleotides align to TRBD1. Per germline, CDR1 SGHAT and CDR2 FQNNGV. Trimming took 5 bases from V and 2 from J; bases not matched to a gene: 10. The CDR3 is 18 residues long. CDR3 residues: CASSPVPGQGATGNTIYF. CDR3 bases: TGTGCCAGCAGCCCGGTCCCGGGACAGGGGGCGACTGGAAACACCATATATTTT.

This rearrangement joins TRBV11-3 to TRBJ2-3; weak D call: TRBD2 (7 bases). The CDR3 spans 15 residues. Germline V gene lookup returns CDR1 SGHNT and CDR2 YENEEA. V gave up 3 bases and J gave up 4 bases, with 14 bases separating them. The CDR3, as DNA: TGTGCCAGCAGCTTGGGGGGGGCCTCCTCAGATACGCAGTATTTT. Protein product: CASSLGGASSDTQYF.

This clone has more than one count but fewer than ten. CDR3 sequence (DNA): TGTGCCATCAGTGAGTCGGAGGGGGCGAATTCCTATGGCTACACCTTC. This translates into CAISESEGANSYGYTF. The chain uses TRBV10-3 and TRBJ1-2; 7 bases map to TRBD1. The V gene's germline CDR1 is ENHRY and CDR2 SYGVKD. Trimming cost V 0 bases and J 4 bases; bases outside gene matches: 8. The CDR3 runs 16 residues.

As DNA, the CDR3 is TGTGCCAGCAGTACACTAGGCGCCGGGGAGCTGTTTTTT. Its translation: CASSTLGAGELFF. The V gene is TRBV28, the J gene TRBJ2-2; D possibly corresponds to TRBD2 (5 bases). The CDR3 totals 13 residues. The V end lost 5 bases, the J end lost 6 bases, and 10 bases lay between the germline ends. Germline loops: CDR1 MDHEN, CDR2 SYDVKM.

The chain is built from TRBV7-2 and TRBJ2-3, with D tentatively TRBD1 (5 bases). Trimming removed 3 bases at V and 0 bases at J, with 7 bases between. The CDR3 has 14 amino acids. Germline CDR1 is SGHTA and CDR2 is FQGNSA. CDR3 sequence (DNA): TGTGCCAGCAGCTTCGACAGAAGCACAGATACGCAGTATTTT. It codes for CASSFDRSTDTQYF.

The rearrangement links TRBV24-1 to TRBJ2-3, with D maybe TRBD1 (6 bases). Germline CDR1 is KGHDR and CDR2 is SFDVKD. The CDR3 consists of 15 residues. V lost 3 bases to trimming and J lost 5 bases, with 14 bases between them. In nucleotides, the CDR3 is TGTGCCACCAGTGATCCCACAGGGTCGGGAGATACGCAGTATTTT. The encoded protein is CATSDPTGSGDTQYF.

The chain employs TRBV2 and TRBJ1-1; D remains unclear. Germline loops: CDR1 SNHLY, CDR2 FYNNEI. Trimming left V 11 bases short and J 1 base short, with 8 bases between. CDR3 size: 11 residues. CDR3 loop: CAVRENTEAFF. In DNA, the CDR3 is TGTGCCGTCCGGGAGAACACTGAAGCTTTCTTT.

The chain recombines TRBV21-1 with TRBJ2-7; the table assigns TRBD1, which was not confirmed against the DNA. TRBV21-1 is a recognized pseudogene. This CDR3 region has 13 residues. The CDR3 reads CASDGQGTYEQYF. The CDR3 DNA is TGTGCCAGCGATGGACAGGGGACCTACGAGCAGTACTTC.

V gene TRBV11-2 combines with J gene TRBJ1-1, with D uncertain. The V gene's germline CDR1 is SGHAT and CDR2 FQNNGV. CDR3 size: 13 residues. Trimming pared 4 bases from V and 7 bases from J, leaving 13 bases between. DNA for the CDR3: TGTGCCAGCAGCTACATGGGGAGGGATGAAGCTTTCTTT. This encodes CASSYMGRDEAFF. The full variable domain, in which reference TRBV11-2 and TRBJ1-1 provide the parts outside the CDR3, is EAGVAQSPRYKIIEKRQSVAFWCNPISGHATLYWYQQILGQGPKLLIQFQNNGVVDDSQLPKDRFSAERLKGVDSTLKIQPAKLEDSAVYLCASSYMGRDEAFFGQGTRLTVV.

The chain is built from TRBV19 and TRBJ2-7; perhaps TRBD1 as D (6 bases). V lost 4 bases to trimming and J lost 6 bases, with 16 bases between them. CDR3 size: 14 residues. Germline-derived CDR1 and CDR2 are LNHDA and SQIVND (reference sequence). The DNA for the CDR3 is TGTGCCAGTAGTAACCCTCCGACAGGCCGCGAGCAGTACTTC. Residues: CASSNPPTGREQYF.

The gene calls are TRBV6-6 and TRBJ1-1; 9 positions agree with TRBD1. Germline V gene data show CDR1 as MNHNY and CDR2 as SVGAGI (reference sequence). Trimming cost V 6 bases and J 8 bases; bases outside gene matches: 13. The CDR3 has 15 amino acids. CDR3 amino acids: CASSHPGTGFSEAFF. The CDR3 bases are TGTGCCAGCAGCCATCCCGGGACAGGGTTTTCCGAAGCTTTCTTT.

The chain carries TRBV27 and TRBJ2-3; D is unclear. From germline, CDR1 is MNHEY and CDR2 SMNVEV (reference sequence). The CDR3 length is 12 residues. Trimming removed 5 bases from V and 5 bases from J, with 8 bases in between. This CDR3 reads CASSENRDTQYF. CDR3 DNA sequence: TGTGCCAGCAGTGAGAATCGAGATACGCAGTATTTT.

V is TRBV27 and J is TRBJ1-4, with D tentatively TRBD1 (5 bases). V lost 11 bases, J lost 0 bases, and 13 bases lay in between. The CDR3 totals 14 residues. CDR1 and CDR2 (germline): MNHEY, SMNVEV (reference sequence). CDR3: CAYPGGATNEKLFF. CDR3 nucleotides: TGTGCCTACCCAGGAGGGGCAACTAATGAAAAACTGTTTTTT.